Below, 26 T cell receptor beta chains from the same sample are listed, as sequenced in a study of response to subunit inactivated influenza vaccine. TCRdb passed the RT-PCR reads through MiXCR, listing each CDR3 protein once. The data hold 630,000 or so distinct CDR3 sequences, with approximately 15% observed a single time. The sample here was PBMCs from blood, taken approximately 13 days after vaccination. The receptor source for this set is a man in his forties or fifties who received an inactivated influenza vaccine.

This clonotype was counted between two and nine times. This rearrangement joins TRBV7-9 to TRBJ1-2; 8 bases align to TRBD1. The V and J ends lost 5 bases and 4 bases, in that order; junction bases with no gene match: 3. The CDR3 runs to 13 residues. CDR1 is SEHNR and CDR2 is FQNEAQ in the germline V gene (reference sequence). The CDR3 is CASSPTGGYGYTF. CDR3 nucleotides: TGTGCCAGCAGCCCTACAGGGGGCTATGGCTACACCTTC.

CDR3 sequence: CSARDMREGPNEQYF. The CDR3 DNA reads as TGCAGTGCTAGAGATATGCGGGAGGGCCCAAACGAGCAGTACTTC. This chain joins TRBV20-1 and TRBJ2-7; 9 positions match TRBD2. Germline trimming cut 0 bases from V and 5 bases from J; bases unmatched to any gene: 8. From germline, CDR1 is DFQATT and CDR2 SNEGSKA (reference sequence). The CDR3 spans 15 residues.

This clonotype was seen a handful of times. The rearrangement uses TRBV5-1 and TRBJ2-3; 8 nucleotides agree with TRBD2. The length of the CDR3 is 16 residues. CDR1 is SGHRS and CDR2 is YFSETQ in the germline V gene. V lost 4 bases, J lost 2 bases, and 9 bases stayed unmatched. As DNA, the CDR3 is TGCGCCAGCAGCCCCTTTAGTAGCGGGGCCACAGATACGCAGTATTTT. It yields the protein CASSPFSSGATDTQYF.

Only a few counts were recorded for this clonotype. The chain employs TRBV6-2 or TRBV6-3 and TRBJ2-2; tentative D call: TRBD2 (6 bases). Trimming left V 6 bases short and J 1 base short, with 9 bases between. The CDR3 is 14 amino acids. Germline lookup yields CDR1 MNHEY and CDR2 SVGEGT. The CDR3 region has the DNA TGTGCCAGCAGACTAGCTCTGAACACCGGGGAGCTGTTTTTT. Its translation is CASRLALNTGELFF.

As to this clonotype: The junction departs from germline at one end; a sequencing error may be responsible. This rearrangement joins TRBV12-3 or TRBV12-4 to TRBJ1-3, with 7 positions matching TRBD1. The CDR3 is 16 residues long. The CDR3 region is CASSLGGSISGNTIYF. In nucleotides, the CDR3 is TGTGCCAGCAGCTTAGGGGGCTCTATCTCTGGAAACACCATATATTTT.

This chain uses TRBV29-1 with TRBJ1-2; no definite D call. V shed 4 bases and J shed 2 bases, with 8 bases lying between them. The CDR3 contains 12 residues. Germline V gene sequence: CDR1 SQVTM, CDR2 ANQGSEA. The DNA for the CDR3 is TGCAGCGTTGGCGACCTCAACTATGGCTACACCTTC. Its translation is CSVGDLNYGYTF.

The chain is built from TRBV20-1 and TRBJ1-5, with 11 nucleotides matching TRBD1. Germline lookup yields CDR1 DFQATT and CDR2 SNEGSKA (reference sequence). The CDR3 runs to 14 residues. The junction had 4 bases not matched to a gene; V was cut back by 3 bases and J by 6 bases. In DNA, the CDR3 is TGCAGTGCTAGTGCCGGGACAGGGGGTCAGCCCCAGCATTTT. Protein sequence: CSASAGTGGQPQHF.

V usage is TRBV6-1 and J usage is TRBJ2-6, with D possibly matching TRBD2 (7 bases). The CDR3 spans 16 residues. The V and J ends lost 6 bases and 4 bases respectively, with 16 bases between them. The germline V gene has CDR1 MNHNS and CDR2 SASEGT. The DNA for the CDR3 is TGTGCCAGCAGCAACACCGGGGGGACAGGGGCCAACGTCCTGACTTTC. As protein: CASSNTGGTGANVLTF.

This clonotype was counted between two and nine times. The CDR3, as DNA: TGCAGTGCAACTTTGTTAGGCCAAGAGACCCAGTACTTC. Its protein product is CSATLLGQETQYF. This chain connects TRBV20-1 to TRBJ2-5; D remains unclear. Looked up from germline, CDR1 is DFQATT and CDR2 is SNEGSKA (reference sequence). The CDR3 runs to 13 residues. Trimming removed 6 bases from V and 1 base from J, with 12 bases in between.

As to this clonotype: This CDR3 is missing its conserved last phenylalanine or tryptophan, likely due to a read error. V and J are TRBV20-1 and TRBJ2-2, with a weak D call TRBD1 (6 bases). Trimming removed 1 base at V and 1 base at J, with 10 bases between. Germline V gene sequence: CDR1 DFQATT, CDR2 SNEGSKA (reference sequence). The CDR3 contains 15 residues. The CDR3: CSARGLQGNTGELFL. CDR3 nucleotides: TGCAGTGCTAGAGGGCTACAGGGGAACACCGGGGAGCTGTTTCTT.

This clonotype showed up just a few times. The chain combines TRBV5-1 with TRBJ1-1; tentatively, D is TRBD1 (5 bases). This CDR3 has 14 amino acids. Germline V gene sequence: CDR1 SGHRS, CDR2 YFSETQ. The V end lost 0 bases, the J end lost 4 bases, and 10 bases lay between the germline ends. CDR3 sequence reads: CASSLAEGTTEAFF. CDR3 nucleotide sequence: TGCGCCAGCAGCTTGGCCGAAGGGACCACTGAAGCTTTCTTT.

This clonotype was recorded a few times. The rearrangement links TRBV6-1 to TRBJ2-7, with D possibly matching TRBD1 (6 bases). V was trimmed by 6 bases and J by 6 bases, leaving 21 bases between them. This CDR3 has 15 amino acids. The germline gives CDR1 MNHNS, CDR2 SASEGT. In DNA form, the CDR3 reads TGTGCCAGCAGAAAAGGACAGACCTCCCCTGGCGAGCAGTACTTC. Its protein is CASRKGQTSPGEQYF.

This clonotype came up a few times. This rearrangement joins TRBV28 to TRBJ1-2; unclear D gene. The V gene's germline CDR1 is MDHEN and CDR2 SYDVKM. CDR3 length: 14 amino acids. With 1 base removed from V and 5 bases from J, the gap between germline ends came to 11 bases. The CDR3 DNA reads TGTGCCAGCAGTTTATCGGCCGGCCGTTATGGCTACACCTTC. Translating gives CASSLSAGRYGYTF.

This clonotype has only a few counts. Written as DNA, the CDR3 is TGTGCCAGCAGCTGGGACAGTAGGGCCACTGAAGCTTTCTTT. Its translation is CASSWDSRATEAFF. The V gene is TRBV7-2, the J gene TRBJ1-1, with 7 bases identical to TRBD1. The CDR3 spans 14 residues. Germline lookup yields CDR1 SGHTA and CDR2 FQGNSA. The V and J ends lost 4 bases and 4 bases, in that order; junction bases with no gene match: 6.

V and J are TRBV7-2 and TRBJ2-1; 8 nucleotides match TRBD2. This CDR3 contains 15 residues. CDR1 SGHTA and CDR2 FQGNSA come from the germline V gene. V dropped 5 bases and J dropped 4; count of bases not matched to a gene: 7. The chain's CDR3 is CASSQLAAAYNEQFF. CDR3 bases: TGTGCCAGCAGCCAACTAGCGGCCGCTTACAATGAGCAGTTCTTC.

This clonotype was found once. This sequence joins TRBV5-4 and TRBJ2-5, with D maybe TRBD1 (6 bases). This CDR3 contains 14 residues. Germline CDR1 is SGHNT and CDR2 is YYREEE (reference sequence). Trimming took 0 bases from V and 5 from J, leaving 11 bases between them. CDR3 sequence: CASSLAGVPETQYF. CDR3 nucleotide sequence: TGTGCCAGCAGCTTGGCAGGGGTTCCGGAGACCCAGTACTTC.

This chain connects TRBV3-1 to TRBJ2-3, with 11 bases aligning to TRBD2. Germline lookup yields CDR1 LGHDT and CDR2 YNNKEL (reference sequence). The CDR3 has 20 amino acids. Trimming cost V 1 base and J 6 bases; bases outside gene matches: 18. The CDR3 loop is CASSQVGLAEKTTHIDTQYF. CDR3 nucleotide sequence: TGTGCCAGCAGCCAAGTGGGACTAGCGGAGAAAACTACCCACATTGATACGCAGTATTTT.

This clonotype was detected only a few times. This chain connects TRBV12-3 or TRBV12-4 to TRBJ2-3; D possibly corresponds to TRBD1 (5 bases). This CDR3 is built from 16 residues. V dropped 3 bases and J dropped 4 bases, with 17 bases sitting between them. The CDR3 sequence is CASSFAKGLNADTQYF. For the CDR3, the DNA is TGTGCCAGCAGTTTTGCTAAGGGGTTAAACGCAGATACGCAGTATTTT.

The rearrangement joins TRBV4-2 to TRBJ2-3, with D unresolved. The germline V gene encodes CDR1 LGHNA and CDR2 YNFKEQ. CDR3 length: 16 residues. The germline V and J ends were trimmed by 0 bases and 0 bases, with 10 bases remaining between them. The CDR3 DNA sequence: TGTGCCAGCAGCCAAGATTGGGTCCGAAGCACAGATACGCAGTATTTT. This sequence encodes CASSQDWVRSTDTQYF.

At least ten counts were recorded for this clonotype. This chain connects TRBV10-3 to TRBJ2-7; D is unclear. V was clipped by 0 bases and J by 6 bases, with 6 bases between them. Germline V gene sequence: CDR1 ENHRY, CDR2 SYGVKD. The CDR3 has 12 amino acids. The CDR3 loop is CAISESGGEQYF. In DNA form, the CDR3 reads TGTGCCATCAGTGAGTCTGGTGGCGAGCAGTACTTC.

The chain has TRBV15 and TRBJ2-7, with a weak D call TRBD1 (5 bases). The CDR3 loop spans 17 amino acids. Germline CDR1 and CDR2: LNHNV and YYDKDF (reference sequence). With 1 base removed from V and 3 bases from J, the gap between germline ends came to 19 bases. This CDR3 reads CATSRVGLKGRHYEQYF. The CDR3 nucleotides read TGTGCCACCAGCAGAGTTGGCCTAAAGGGGCGGCACTACGAGCAGTACTTC.

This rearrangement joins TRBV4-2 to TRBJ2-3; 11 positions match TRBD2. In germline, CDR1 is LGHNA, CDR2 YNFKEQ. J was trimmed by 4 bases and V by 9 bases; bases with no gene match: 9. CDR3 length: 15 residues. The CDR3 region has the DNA TGTGCCAGATGTCTGGGACTAGCGGAGCCAGATACGCAGTATTTT. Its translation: CARCLGLAEPDTQYF.

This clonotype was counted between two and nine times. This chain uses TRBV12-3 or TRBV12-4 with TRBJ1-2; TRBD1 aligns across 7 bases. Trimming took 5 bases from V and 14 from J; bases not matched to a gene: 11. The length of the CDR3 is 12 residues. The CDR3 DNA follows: TGTGCCAGCAGTGCCGGACAGGCCAGCGTTACCTTC. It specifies CASSAGQASVTF.

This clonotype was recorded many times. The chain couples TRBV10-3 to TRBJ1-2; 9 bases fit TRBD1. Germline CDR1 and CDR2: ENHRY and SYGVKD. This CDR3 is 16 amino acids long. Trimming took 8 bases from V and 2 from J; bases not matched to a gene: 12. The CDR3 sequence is CAIGGTGNLLNYGYTF. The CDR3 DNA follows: TGTGCCATCGGAGGGACAGGGAATTTATTGAACTATGGCTACACCTTC.

The CDR3 sequence is CASSSRDRRVDEQFF. CDR3 nucleotides: TGTGCCAGTAGTAGCCGGGACAGGCGGGTTGATGAGCAGTTCTTC. J is TRBJ2-1 and V is TRBV19, with 8 bases identical to TRBD1. After removal of 4 bases from V and 8 bases from J, the junction contained 10 bases not matched to a gene. Germline V gives CDR1 LNHDA, CDR2 SQIVND (reference sequence). The CDR3 covers 15 residues.

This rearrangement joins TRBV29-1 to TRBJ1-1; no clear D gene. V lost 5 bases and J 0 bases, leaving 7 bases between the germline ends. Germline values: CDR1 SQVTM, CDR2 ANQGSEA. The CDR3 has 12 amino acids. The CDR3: CSVRRVNTEAFF. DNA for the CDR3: TGCAGCGTTCGTCGGGTGAACACTGAAGCTTTCTTT.